The source of this T cell receptor (beta chain) is a study of early T cells in non-severe SARS-CoV-2 infection (dated by TCRdb to the early 2020s). Regarding the complete study: Because TCR sequencing relied on bulk RNA taken from unsorted whole blood, pairing of alpha and beta chains was not possible.

This clonotype was counted a few times. Its antigen target is currently unknown. No clone much larger than this one lies a single base away; base qualities are absent. Here is what the overall study found, with its caveats: VDJdb matching was skewed toward anti-spike CD8 responses and likely underestimated virus-specific expansions by missing private and CD4 specificities.

A distance of 15 bases separates the germline ends of V and J, which lose 4 bases and 6 bases respectively. From the cysteine up to the phenylalanine, the CDR3 has a length of 14 residues. CDR3 DNA only is kept here, 42 bases in frame from base 1. For CDR1 and CDR2, the germline V gene (reference sequence) lists GTSNPN and SVGIG. The protocol used for the library was 5' RACE. Data came from a NextSeq 500. Unique molecular identifiers were attached to individual cDNA molecules in the TCR library protocol so that sequencing error and PCR bias could be corrected. Both TCR alpha and beta chains were sequenced, and tight co-correlation was observed between alpha and beta sequence abundances in each sample. The paper's processing steps were these. Decombinator V4 was used to perform V gene, J gene and CDR3 annotation of TCR sequences. TCRs were defined as expanded if a significant change between any two time points was detected under a Poisson model with p below 0.0001. TCR abundances were normalised to the total number of TCRs sequenced in each sample and reported as counts per million. TRAV1-2 paired with TRAJ12, TRAJ20 or TRAJ33 defined MAIT TCRs, while TRAV10 paired with TRAJ18 defined iNKT TCRs. VDJdb, accessed 1 November 2021, was searched for CMV, EBV and SARS-CoV-2 annotated TCRs, with TCRs annotated for multiple antigens excluded. TCRdb took the public reads, trimmed them with fastp at Q25, ran MiXCR for clone calling and kept in-frame beta chains. Merged by CDR3 protein, the rows form single entries marked with the most common genes and DNA. TCRdb's processing, not the authors' own work, is the source of the V and J calls. A total of approximately 65,000 distinct CDR3 sequences appear in this sample, 11% of them only once. The ten largest clones represent approximately 5.9% of the sample.

The study was a case-control design nested within a healthcare worker cohort in London, UK, with weekly nasopharyngeal swab PCR tests and blood sampling. Healthcare workers were recruited between 23 and 31 March 2020, during the week of the UK lockdown, and were followed weekly for up to about 15 weeks. This sequence originates from an adult who was a healthcare worker with PCR-confirmed SARS-CoV-2 infection or an uninfected control (not recorded which). The chain was built from TRBV30 and TRBJ2-2; possibly the D gene is TRBD2, per 7 matching bases. The sequenced sample was whole blood. The DNA reads as follows: TGTGCCTGGAACCGTCGGGGGGCGGCCGGGGAGCTGTTTTTT. Its protein reads: CAWNRRGAAGELFF. Supplemented by the reference TRBV30 and TRBJ2-2 proteins around the CDR3, the complete variable domain is SQTIHQWPATLVQPVGSPLSLECTVEGTSNPNLYWYRQAAGRGLQLLFYSVGIGQISSEVPQNLSASRPQDRQFILSSKKLLLSDSGFYLCAWNRRGAAGELFFGEGSRLTVL.